A single sample gave rise to the 5 T cell receptor beta chains below, sequenced in a study of T cells in tumors after PD-1 blockade. The repertoire was sequenced with immunoSEQ multiplex PCR; TCRdb's copy has only in-frame clones and lacks some. In the table there are 60,000 or so clones, about four fifths of which are singletons. The sequenced sample was PBMCs, obtained before anti-PD-1 treatment. These receptors were obtained from a human donor with basal cell carcinoma.

The chain combines TRBV12-3 or TRBV12-4 with TRBJ1-2, with D unresolved. The CDR3 spans 11 residues. Trimming pared 4 bases from V and 13 bases from J, leaving 13 bases between. The CDR3 nucleotides read TGTGCCAGCAGTTACCGAACCGTTCCCACCTTC. Protein sequence: CASSYRTVPTF.

The CDR3 sequence: CASSVTGGREQYF. DNA for the CDR3: TGTGCCAGCAGTGTTACAGGGGGTCGCGAGCAGTACTTC. The chain is built from TRBV25-1 and TRBJ2-7; 8 bases fit TRBD1. Trimming at V came to 4 bases and at J to 6 bases, leaving 5 bases not matched to a gene. The germline CDR1 and CDR2 sequences are MGHDK and SYGVNS. The CDR3 sequence is 13 residues long.

The rearrangement uses TRBV19 and TRBJ2-5; possibly TRBD2 for D (7 bases). Trimming pared 4 bases from V and 4 bases from J, leaving 13 bases between. This CDR3 has 14 residues. Looked up from germline, CDR1 is LNHDA and CDR2 is SQIVND (reference sequence). CDR3 loop: CASSKGGGRETQYF. The CDR3 DNA sequence: TGTGCCAGTAGTAAGGGAGGGGGGCGAGAGACCCAGTACTTC.

This chain links TRBV9 with TRBJ2-2; TRBD1 agrees at 7 bases. The germline gives CDR1 SGDLS, CDR2 YYNGEE. The CDR3 totals 14 residues. The junction had 7 bases not matched to a gene; V was cut back by 3 bases and J by 8 bases. Written as DNA, the CDR3 is TGTGCCAGCAGCGGAGACAGGGCTTTTGGGGAGCTGTTTTTT. This sequence encodes CASSGDRAFGELFF.

This clone was detected once. This sequence joins TRBV6-1 and TRBJ1-3; D is unresolved. CDR1 is MNHNS and CDR2 is SASEGT in the germline V gene. V lost 2 bases and J lost 3, with 11 bases in between. The CDR3 loop spans 15 amino acids. The CDR3 DNA reads as TGTGCCAGCAGTGAACAGGTCGAACTTGGAAACACCATATATTTT. This gives the protein CASSEQVELGNTIYF.